This record covers a single T cell receptor (beta chain). This record comes from a study of blood T cell repertoires in COVID-19. From germline, CDR1 is MNHEY and CDR2 SMNVEV (reference sequence). The V end was cut by 5 bases, the J end by 0 bases, with 7 bases between. The CDR3 runs to 13 residues. Repertoires were generated with immunoSEQ multiplex PCR, while TCRdb's copy carries only in-frame clones and drops some. In the table there are around 290,000 clones, approximately 86% of which are singletons. The sample consisted of peripheral blood. The chain carries TRBV27 and TRBJ1-2, with D perhaps matching TRBD1 (6 bases). This receptor was identified in a woman aged 70-85 years with COVID-19, enrolled during active disease. The CDR3 loop reads CASSRQANYGYTF. The CDR3 DNA is TGTGCCAGCAGTCGACAGGCTAACTATGGCTACACCTTC.